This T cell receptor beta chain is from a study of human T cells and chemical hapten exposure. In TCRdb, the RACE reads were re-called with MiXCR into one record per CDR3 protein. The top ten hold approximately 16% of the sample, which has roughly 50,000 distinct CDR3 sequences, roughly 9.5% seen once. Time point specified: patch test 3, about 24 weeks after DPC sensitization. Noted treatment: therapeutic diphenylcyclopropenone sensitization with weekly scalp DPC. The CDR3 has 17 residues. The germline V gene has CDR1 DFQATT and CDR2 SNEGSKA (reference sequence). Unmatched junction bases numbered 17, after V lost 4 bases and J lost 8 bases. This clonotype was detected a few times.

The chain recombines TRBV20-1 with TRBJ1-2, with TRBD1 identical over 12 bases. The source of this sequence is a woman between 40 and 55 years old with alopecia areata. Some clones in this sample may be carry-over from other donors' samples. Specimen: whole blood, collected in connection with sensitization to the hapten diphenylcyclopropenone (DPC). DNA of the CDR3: TGCAGTGCTAACCGTCCCGGGACAGGGGGCAGGACGGAAGGCTACACCTTC. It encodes CSANRPGTGGRTEGYTF.